These T cell receptor beta chains were read from a single sample in a study of T cell repertoires in cytomegalovirus infection. TCRdb fed the reads into MiXCR, producing one record per CDR3 protein. The top ten clones hold roughly 25% of a sample with 560,000 or so distinct CDR3 sequences, 16% of them seen once. The sequencing sample was made of CD8+ T cells from PBMCs. The receptors originated from a human donor in good health (CMV status not recorded). Some clones in this sample may be carry-over from other donors' samples. Each CDR3 is given with its conserved first and last residue. D genes are given only for firm matches. Only some rows state a clone size, as once, few, many or a class for expanded clones.

clone size | J gene | D gene | V gene | CDR3 DNA | CDR3 protein
many | TRBJ2-2 | - | TRBV28 | TGTGCCAGTACCGGGCCGAAGAACACCGGGGAGCTGTTTTTT | CASTGPKNTGELFF
many | TRBJ1-1 | - | TRBV4-1 | TGCGCCAGCAGCCCAGCCATTCTAAACACTGAAGCTTTCTTT | CASSPAILNTEAFF
- | TRBJ2-3 | - | TRBV12-3/TRBV12-4 | TGTGCCAGCAGTTTATGGGGGACGTGCACAGATACGCAGTATTTT | CASSLWGTCTDTQYF
- | TRBJ1-2 | TRBD1 | TRBV27 | TGTGCCAGCAGCCCAAACAGGGGAGGAGGCGGCTACACCTTC | CASSPNRGGGGYTF
- | TRBJ2-2 | - | TRBV19 | TGTGCCAGTAGCCACGACACGGCGAACACCGGGGAGCTGTTTTTT | CASSHDTANTGELFF
many | TRBJ1-1 | - | TRBV7-9 | TGTGCCAGCAGCTACGGGGACCCAGAAGCTTTCTTT | CASSYGDPEAFF
many | TRBJ2-7 | - | TRBV4-1 | TGCGCCAGCAGCCCCGTTCGGGGGACCCTCTACGAGCAGTACTTC | CASSPVRGTLYEQYF
many | TRBJ1-1 | - | TRBV7-9 | TGTGCCAGCAGCTTAGCAGAGGTGCGAGCTTTCTTT | CASSLAEVRAFF
many | TRBJ2-3 | - | TRBV7-3 | TGTGCCAGCAGCTTGAGGGAGCGAGATACGCAGTATTTT | CASSLRERDTQYF
- | TRBJ1-5 | - | TRBV19 | TGTGCCAGTACTCCAAGCAGGGATACTAGCAATCAGCCCCAGCATTTT | CASTPSRDTSNQPQHF
many | TRBJ2-3 | TRBD2 | TRBV7-6 | TGTGCCAGCAGCTTTCTCGGACTAGCGGGAGTGGTAGATACGCAGTATTTT | CASSFLGLAGVVDTQYF
- | TRBJ2-5 | - | TRBV2 | TGTGCCAGCAGTGAAAGACAGCTCCAAGAGACCCAGTACTTC | CASSERQLQETQYF
many | TRBJ2-7 | - | TRBV7-8 | TGTGCCAGCAGCTCAGCGGCGGGGTACGAGCAGTACTTC | CASSSAAGYEQYF
many | TRBJ2-1 | - | TRBV7-8 | TGTGCCAGCACCCTCGGGCGGGGAGGCAATGAGCAGTTCTTC | CASTLGRGGNEQFF
many | TRBJ2-5 | - | TRBV7-2 | TGTGCCAGCAGCTTAGAGAGTGGGGTAGAGACCCAGTACTTC | CASSLESGVETQYF
- | TRBJ1-4 | - | TRBV7-2 | TGTGCCAGCCGCCCTGCAACTAATGAAAAACTGTTTTTT | CASRPATNEKLFF
- | TRBJ2-1 | - | TRBV2 | TGTGCCAGCAGTGTTTTAGCGGTTTACAATGAGCAGTTCTTC | CASSVLAVYNEQFF
- | TRBJ2-7 | - | TRBV7-9 | TGTGCCAGCAGCTTCGGAGCGGCTTGGGGGGAGCAGTACTTC | CASSFGAAWGEQYF
- | TRBJ2-1 | TRBD1 | TRBV28 | TGTGCCAGCAGTTCAGGACAGGGCATTTGGGATGAGCAGTTCTTC | CASSSGQGIWDEQFF
many | TRBJ1-2 | TRBD1 | TRBV5-5 | TGTGCCAGCAGCCCGGGGACAGGGCCTGGCTACACCTTC | CASSPGTGPGYTF
many | TRBJ1-1 | TRBD1 | TRBV25-1 | TGTGCCAGCAGTGCCTTGGGACAGACAAACACTGAAGCTTTCTTT | CASSALGQTNTEAFF
many | TRBJ1-2 | - | TRBV6-5 | TGTGCCAGCAGTTACTCGAGGGTCTTCAACTATGGCTACACCTTC | CASSYSRVFNYGYTF
many | TRBJ2-5 | TRBD2 | TRBV7-9 | TGTGCCAGCAGGCCGTCTAGCGGAACGGGCGAAGAGACCCAGTACTTC | CASRPSSGTGEETQYF
- | TRBJ2-7 | - | TRBV7-4 | TGTGCCGTACAAAGGGTCCTCCTGGTCTACGAGCAGTACTTC | CAVQRVLLVYEQYF
- | TRBJ2-5 | - | TRBV24-1 | TGTGCCACCAGTGATCTAGGACGGCCGGGGACCCAGTACTTC | CATSDLGRPGTQYF
- | TRBJ2-7 | - | TRBV7-9 | TGTGCCAGCAGCCCGAGTGAGCGGAACGAGCAGTACTTC | CASSPSERNEQYF
- | TRBJ2-1 | TRBD2 | TRBV7-3 | TGTGCCAGCAGCCCCAAAGGCGGGGGGCGCGATGAGCAGTTCTTC | CASSPKGGGRDEQFF
few | TRBJ1-2 | TRBD1 | TRBV27 | TGTGCCAGCAGTTTAAGGGGGGGAATGGGACAGAGTGCCTATGGCTACACCTTC | CASSLRGGMGQSAYGYTF
many | TRBJ2-1 | - | TRBV7-9 | TGTGCCAGCAGCTTACCTCAGGGCAATGAGCAGTTCTTC | CASSLPQGNEQFF
few | TRBJ2-7 | - | TRBV5-1 | TGCGCCAGCAGCCCAGACACCGGAGGCTACGAGCAGTACTTC | CASSPDTGGYEQYF
many | TRBJ2-7 | - | TRBV7-2 | TGTGCCAGCAGCTTAGCCGTATTTAACGAGCAGTACTTC | CASSLAVFNEQYF
- | TRBJ1-1 | - | TRBV11-2 | TGTTCCAGCAGCTTAGAGGGCAGTTTCATGAACACTGAAGATTTCTTT | CSSSLEGSFMNTEDFF
few | TRBJ2-7 | - | TRBV3-1 | TGTGCCAGCAGCCCAGGCCAGAACGAGCAGTACTTC | CASSPGQNEQYF